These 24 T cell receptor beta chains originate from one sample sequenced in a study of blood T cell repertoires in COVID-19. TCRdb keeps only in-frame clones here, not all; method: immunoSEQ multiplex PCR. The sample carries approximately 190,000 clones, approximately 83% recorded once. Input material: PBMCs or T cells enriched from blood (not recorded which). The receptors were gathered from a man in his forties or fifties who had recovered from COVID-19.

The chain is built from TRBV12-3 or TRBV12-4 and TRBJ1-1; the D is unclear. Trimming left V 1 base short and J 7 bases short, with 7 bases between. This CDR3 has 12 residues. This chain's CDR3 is CASSLEAGEAFF. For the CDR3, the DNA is TGTGCCAGCAGTTTAGAGGCAGGTGAAGCTTTCTTT.

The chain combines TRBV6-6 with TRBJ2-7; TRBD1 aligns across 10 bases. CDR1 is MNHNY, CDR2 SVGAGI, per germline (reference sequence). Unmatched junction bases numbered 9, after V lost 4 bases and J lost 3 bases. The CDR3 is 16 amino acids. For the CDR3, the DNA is TGTGCCAGCAGTTCGCCCGGACAGGGGGTAGGCTACGAGCAGTACTTC. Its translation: CASSSPGQGVGYEQYF.

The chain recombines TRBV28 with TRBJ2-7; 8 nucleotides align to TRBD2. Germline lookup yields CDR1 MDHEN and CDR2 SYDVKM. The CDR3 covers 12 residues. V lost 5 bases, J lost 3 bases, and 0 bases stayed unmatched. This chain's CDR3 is CASSRGGYEQYF. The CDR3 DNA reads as TGTGCCAGCAGTCGGGGGGGCTACGAGCAGTACTTC.

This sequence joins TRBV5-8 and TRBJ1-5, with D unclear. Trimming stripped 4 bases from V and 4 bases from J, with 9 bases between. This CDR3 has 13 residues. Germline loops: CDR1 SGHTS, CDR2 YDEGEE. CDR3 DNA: TGTGCCAGCAGCCTAAGATTTAATCAGCCCCAGCATTTT. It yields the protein CASSLRFNQPQHF.

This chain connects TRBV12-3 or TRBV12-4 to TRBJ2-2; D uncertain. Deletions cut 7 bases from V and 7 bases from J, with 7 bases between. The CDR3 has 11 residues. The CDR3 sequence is CASNSIGELFF. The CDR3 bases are TGTGCCAGCAACTCGATCGGGGAGCTGTTTTTT.

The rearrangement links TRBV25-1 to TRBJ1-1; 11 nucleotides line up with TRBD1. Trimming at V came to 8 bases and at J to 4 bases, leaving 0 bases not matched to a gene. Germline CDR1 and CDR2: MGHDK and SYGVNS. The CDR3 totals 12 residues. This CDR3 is CASGTGGTEAFF. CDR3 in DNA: TGTGCCAGCGGGACAGGGGGCACTGAAGCTTTCTTT.

In DNA form, the CDR3 reads TGCGCCAGCAGTGTAGACAGGGTGGTTGGGGCCAACGTCCTGACTTTC. It specifies CASSVDRVVGANVLTF. The chain employs TRBV10-2 and TRBJ2-6, with 7 bases that match TRBD1. V gave up 4 bases and J gave up 3 bases; unmatched junction bases: 6. This CDR3 spans 16 amino acids. The germline gives CDR1 WSHSY, CDR2 SAAADI.

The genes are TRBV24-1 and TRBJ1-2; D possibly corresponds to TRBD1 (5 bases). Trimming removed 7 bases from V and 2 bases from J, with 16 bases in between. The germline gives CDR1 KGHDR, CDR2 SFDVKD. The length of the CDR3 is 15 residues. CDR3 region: CATSDGAGFNYGYTF. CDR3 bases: TGTGCCACCAGCGATGGGGCAGGGTTCAACTATGGCTACACCTTC.

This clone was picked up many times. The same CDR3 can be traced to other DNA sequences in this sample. The CDR3 spells CASSRGNTGELFF. The DNA for the CDR3 is TGTGCCAGCAGTCGGGGGAACACCGGGGAGCTGTTTTTT. This sequence joins TRBV2 and TRBJ2-2; TRBD2 is a possible D gene (5 bases). Germline V gene sequence: CDR1 SNHLY, CDR2 FYNNEI. This CDR3 contains 13 residues. Trimming took 5 bases from V and 1 from J, leaving 5 bases between them.

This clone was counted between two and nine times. For the CDR3, the DNA is TGTGCCAGCAGTGAAGTGAGGACAACATACGAGCAGTACTTC. Its translation is CASSEVRTTYEQYF. The chain carries TRBV6-1 and TRBJ2-7; D may be TRBD1 (5 bases). The CDR3 totals 14 residues. The V end lost 1 base, the J end lost 4 bases, and 11 bases lay between the germline ends. Germline V gene sequence: CDR1 MNHNS, CDR2 SASEGT.

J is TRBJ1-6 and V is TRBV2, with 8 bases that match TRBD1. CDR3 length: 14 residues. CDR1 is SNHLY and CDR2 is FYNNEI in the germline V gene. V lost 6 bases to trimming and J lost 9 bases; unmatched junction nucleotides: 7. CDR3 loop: CASRKDREGSPLHF. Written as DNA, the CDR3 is TGTGCCAGCAGAAAGGACAGGGAAGGTTCACCCCTCCACTTT.

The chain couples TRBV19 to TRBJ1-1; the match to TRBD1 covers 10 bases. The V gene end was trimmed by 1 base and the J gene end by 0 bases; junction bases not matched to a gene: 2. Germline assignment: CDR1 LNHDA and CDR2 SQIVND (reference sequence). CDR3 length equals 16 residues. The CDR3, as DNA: TGTGCCAGTAGTATAGTCGGGACAGGGGTGAACACTGAAGCTTTCTTT. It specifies CASSIVGTGVNTEAFF.

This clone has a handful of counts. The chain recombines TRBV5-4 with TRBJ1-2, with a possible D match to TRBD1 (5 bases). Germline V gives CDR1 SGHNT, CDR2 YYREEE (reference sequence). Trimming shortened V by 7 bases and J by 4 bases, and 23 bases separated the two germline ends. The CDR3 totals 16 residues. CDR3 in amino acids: CASAAILAGNVYGYTF. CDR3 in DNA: TGTGCCAGCGCTGCAATCTTGGCAGGGAATGTCTATGGCTACACCTTC.

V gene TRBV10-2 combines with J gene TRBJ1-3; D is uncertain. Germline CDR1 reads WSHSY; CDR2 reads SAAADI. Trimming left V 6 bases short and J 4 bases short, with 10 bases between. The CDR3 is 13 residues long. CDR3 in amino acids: CASRLTNGNTIYF. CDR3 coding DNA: TGCGCCAGCAGGTTGACAAACGGAAACACCATATATTTT.

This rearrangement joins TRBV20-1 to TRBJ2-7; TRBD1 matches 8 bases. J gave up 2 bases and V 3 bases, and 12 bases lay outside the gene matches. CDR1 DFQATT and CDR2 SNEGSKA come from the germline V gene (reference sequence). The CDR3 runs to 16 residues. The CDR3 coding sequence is TGCAGTGCTAGTCCCGATCCGGGACAGGCGACCTACGAGCAGTACTTC. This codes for CSASPDPGQATYEQYF.

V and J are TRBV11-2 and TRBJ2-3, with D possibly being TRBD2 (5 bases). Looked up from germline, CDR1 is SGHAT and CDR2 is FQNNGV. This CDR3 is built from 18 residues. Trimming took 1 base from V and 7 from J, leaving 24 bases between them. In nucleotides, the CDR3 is TGTGCCAGCAGCTTAGGAACCCCCGAGCGGCGGTTCTTGAATACGCAGTATTTT. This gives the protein CASSLGTPERRFLNTQYF.

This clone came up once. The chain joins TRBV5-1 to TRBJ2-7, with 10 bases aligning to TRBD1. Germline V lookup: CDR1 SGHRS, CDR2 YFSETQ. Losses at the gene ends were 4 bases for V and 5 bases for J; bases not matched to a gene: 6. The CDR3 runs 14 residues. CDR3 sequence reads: CASSPTGTGDEQYF. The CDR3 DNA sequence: TGCGCCAGCAGCCCCACCGGGACAGGGGACGAGCAGTACTTC. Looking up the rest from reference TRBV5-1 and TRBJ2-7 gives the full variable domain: KAGVTQTPRYLIKTRGQQVTLSCSPISGHRSVSWYQQTPGQGLQFLFEYFSETQRNKGNFPGRFSGRQFSNSRSEMNVSTLELGDSALYLCASSPTGTGDEQYFGPGTRLTVT.

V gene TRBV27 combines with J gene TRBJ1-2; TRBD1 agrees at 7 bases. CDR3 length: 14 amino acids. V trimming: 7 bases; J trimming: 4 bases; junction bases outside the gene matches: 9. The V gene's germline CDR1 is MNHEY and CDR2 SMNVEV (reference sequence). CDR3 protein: CASTQTGILYGYTF. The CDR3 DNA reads TGTGCCAGCACCCAGACAGGGATTCTCTATGGCTACACCTTC.

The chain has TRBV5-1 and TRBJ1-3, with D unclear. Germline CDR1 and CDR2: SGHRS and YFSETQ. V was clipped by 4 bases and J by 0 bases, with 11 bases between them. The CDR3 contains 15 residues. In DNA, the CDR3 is TGCGCCAGCAGCCCTCACGGGGACTCTGGAAACACCATATATTTT. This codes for CASSPHGDSGNTIYF.

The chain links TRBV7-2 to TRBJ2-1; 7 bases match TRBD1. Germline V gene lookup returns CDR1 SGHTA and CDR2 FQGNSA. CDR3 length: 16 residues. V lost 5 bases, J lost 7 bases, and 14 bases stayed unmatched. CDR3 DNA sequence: TGTGCCAGCAGCCTTGTGTGGGACAGTGTTTTAAATGAGCAGTTCTTC. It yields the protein CASSLVWDSVLNEQFF. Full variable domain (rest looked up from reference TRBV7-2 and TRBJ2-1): GAGVSQSPSNKVTEKGKDVELRCDPISGHTALYWYRQSLGQGLEFLIYFQGNSAPDKSGLPSDRFSAERTGGSVSTLTIQRTQQEDSAVYLCASSLVWDSVLNEQFFGPGTRLTVL.

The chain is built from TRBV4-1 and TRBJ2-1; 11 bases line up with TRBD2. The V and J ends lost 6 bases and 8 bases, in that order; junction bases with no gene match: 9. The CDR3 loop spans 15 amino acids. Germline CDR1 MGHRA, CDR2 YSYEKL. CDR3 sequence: CASRDTSGGRDEQFF. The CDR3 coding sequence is TGCGCCAGCAGGGACACTAGCGGGGGTCGGGATGAGCAGTTCTTC.

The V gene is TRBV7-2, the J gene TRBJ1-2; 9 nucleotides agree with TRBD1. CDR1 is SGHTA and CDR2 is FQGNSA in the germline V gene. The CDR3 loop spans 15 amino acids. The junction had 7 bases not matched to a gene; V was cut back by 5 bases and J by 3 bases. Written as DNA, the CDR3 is TGTGCCAGCAGCGCCGGGACAGGGATGGACTATGGCTACACCTTC. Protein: CASSAGTGMDYGYTF.

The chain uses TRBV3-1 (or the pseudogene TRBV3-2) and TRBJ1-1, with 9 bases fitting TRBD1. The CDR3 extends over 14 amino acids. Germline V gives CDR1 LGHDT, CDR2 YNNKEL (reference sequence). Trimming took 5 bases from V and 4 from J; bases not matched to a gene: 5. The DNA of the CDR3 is TGTGCCAGCAGCGACGGACAGGGGAGCACTGAAGCTTTCTTT. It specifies CASSDGQGSTEAFF.

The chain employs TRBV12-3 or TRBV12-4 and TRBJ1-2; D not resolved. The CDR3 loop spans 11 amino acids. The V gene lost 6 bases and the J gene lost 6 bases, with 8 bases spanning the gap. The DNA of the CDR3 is TGTGCCAGCAGAGCCAGGAATGGCTACACCTTC. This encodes CASRARNGYTF.